This TCR beta chain was recovered during a study of chemoradiotherapy in HPV16-positive cancers. Study at large: Two HPV16-positive patients' cells yielded candidate HPV-specific clones and common motifs. Study observations and caveats: HPV-responsive T-cell expansion during chemoradiotherapy was linked to improved recurrence-free survival in HPV16-positive patients. Only a couple of HPV16-positive patients supplied the functional HPV-specificity definition. Candidate HPV-specific clones and E7-related TCR motifs grew in tumor during treatment.

The germline gives CDR1 SGHVS, CDR2 FNYEAQ. The CDR3 has 14 amino acids. V was cut by 2 bases and J by 7 bases, with 12 bases left in between. The method was immunoSEQ multiplex PCR; TCRdb's version includes in-frame clones alone and lacks a portion of them. The top ten clones hold more than 4% of a sample with about 4,700 clones, 65% to 85% of them seen once. Details on this clone: The antigen is undetermined.

The material was tumor tissue, obtained from a patient who underwent chemoradiotherapy. The rearrangement joins TRBV7-6 to TRBJ2-1; D not certain. The receptor was derived from a human donor with HPV-associated anogenital cancer. The chain's CDR3 is CASSLKEQSNEQFF. CDR3 bases: TGTGCCAGCAGCTTAAAGGAACAGTCAAATGAGCAGTTCTTC.